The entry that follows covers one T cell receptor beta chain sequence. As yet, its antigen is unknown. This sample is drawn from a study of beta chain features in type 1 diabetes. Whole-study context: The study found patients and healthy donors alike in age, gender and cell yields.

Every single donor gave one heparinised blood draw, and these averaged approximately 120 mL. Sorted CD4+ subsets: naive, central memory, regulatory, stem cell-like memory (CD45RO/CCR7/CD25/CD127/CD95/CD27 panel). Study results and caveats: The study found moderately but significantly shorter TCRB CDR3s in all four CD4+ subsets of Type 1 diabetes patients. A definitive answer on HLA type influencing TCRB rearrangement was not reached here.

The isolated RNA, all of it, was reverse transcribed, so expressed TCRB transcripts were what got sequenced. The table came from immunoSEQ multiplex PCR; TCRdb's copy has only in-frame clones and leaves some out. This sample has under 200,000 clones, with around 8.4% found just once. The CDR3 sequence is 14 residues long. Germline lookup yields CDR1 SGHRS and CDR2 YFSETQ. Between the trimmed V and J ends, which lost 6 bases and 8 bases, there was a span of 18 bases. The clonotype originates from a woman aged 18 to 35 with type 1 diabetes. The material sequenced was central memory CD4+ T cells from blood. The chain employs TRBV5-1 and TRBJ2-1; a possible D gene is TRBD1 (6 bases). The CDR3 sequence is CASTEGQGYYEQFF. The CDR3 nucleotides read TGCGCCAGCACCGAGGGCCAGGGGTACTATGAGCAGTTCTTC.